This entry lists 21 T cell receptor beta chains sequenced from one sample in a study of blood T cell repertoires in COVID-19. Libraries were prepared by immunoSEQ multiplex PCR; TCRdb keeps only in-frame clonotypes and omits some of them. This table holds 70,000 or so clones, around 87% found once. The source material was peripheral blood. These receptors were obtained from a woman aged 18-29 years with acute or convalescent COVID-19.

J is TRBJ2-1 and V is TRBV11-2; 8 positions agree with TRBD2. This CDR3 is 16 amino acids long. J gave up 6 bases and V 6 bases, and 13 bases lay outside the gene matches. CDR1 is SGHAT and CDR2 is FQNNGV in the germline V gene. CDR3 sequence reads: CASSKDGRAVINEQFF. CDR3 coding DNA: TGTGCCAGCAGTAAAGACGGGAGGGCTGTTATCAATGAGCAGTTCTTC.

The CDR3 is CASTKLRDRDSGTEAFF. The DNA for the CDR3 is TGTGCCAGCACCAAACTAAGGGACAGGGATTCGGGAACTGAAGCTTTCTTT. The rearrangement joins TRBV28 to TRBJ1-1, with TRBD1 identical over 9 bases. The CDR3 length is 17 residues. Trimming took 7 bases from V and 5 from J; bases not matched to a gene: 17. Per germline, CDR1 MDHEN and CDR2 SYDVKM.

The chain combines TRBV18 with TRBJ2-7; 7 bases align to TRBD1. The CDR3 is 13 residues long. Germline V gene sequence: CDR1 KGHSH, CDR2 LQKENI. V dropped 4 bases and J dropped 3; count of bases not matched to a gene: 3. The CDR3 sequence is CASSRGQDYEQYF. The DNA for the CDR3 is TGTGCCAGCTCACGCGGACAGGACTACGAGCAGTACTTC. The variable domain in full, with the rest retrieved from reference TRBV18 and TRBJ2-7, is NAGVMQNPRHLVRRRGQEARLRCSPMKGHSHVYWYRQLPEEGLKFMVYLQKENIIDESGMPKERFSAEFPKEGPSILRIQQVVRGDSAAYFCASSRGQDYEQYFGPGTRLTVT.

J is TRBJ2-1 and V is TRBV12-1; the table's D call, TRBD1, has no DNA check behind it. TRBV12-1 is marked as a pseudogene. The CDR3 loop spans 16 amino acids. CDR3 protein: CASSEDRGYLRNEQFF. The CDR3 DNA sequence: TGTGCCAGCAGCGAGGACAGGGGATACTTGAGGAATGAGCAGTTCTTC.

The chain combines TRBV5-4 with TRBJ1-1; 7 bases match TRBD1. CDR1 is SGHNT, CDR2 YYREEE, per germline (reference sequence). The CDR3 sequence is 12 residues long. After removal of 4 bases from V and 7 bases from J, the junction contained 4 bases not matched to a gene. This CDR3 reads CASSPRTGEAFF. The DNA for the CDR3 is TGTGCCAGCAGCCCCAGGACAGGTGAAGCTTTCTTT.

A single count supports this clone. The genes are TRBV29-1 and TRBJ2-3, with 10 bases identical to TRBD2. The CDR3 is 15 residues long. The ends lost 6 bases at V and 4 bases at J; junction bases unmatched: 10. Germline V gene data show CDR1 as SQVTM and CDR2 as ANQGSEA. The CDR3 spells CSVQDSGRLADTQYF. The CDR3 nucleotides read TGCAGCGTGCAAGATAGCGGGAGGCTCGCAGATACGCAGTATTTT.

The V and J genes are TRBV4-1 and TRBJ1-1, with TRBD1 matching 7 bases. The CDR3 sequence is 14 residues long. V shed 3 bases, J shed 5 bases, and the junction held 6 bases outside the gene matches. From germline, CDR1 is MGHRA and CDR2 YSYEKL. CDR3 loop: CASSHITQGTEAFF. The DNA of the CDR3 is TGCGCCAGCAGCCACATTACACAGGGGACTGAAGCTTTCTTT.

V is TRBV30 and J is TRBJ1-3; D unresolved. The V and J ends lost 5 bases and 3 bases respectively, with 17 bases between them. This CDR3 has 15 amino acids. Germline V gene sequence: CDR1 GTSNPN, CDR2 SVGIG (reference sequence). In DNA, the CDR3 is TGTGCCTGGCATGAAGCTGGGCAGTTTGGAAACACCATATATTTT. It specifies CAWHEAGQFGNTIYF.

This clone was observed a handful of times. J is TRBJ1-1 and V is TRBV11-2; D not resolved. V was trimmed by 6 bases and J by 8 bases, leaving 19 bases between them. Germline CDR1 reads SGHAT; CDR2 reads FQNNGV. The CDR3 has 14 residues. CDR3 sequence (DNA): TGTGCCAGCAGGCCGACCCCGGAGGGTTCCGAAGCTTTCTTT. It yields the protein CASRPTPEGSEAFF.

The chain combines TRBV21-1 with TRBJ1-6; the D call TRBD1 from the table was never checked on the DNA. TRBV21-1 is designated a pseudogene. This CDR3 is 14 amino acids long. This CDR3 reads CASSNDREHSPLHF. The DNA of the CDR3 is TGTGCCAGCAGCAACGACAGGGAACATTCACCCCTCCACTTT.

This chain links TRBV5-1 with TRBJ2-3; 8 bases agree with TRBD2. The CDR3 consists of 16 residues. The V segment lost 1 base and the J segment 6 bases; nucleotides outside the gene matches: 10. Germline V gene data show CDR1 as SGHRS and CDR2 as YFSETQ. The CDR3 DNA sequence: TGCGCCAGCAGCTTGAGTGTAGCGGGATCATATGATACGCAGTATTTT. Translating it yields CASSLSVAGSYDTQYF.

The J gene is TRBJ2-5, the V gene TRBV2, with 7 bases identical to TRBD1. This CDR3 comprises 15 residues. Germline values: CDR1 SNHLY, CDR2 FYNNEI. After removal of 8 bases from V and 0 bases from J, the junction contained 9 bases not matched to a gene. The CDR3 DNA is TGTGCCAGCGGTGCCGGGACAGAGTACCAAGAGACCCAGTACTTC. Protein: CASGAGTEYQETQYF.

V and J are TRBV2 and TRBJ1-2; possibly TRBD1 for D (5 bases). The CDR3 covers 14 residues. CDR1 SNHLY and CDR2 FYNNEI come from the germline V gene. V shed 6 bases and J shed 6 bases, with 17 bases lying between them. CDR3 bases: TGTGCCAGCAGGAATTGGGGGGATCGGGATGGCTACACCTTC. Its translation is CASRNWGDRDGYTF. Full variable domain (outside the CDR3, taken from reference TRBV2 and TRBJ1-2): EPEVTQTPSHQVTQMGQEVILRCVPISNHLYFYWYRQILGQKVEFLVSFYNNEISEKSEIFDDQFSVERPDGSNFTLKIRSTKLEDSAMYFCASRNWGDRDGYTFGSGTRLTVV.

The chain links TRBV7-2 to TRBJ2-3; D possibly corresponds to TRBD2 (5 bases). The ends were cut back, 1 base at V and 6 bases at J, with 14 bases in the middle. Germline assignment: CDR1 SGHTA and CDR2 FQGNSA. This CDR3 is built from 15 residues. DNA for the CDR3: TGTGCCAGCAGCTTAGTTGGCCCGGGCGGGGATACGCAGTATTTT. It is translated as CASSLVGPGGDTQYF.

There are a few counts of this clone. The CDR3 DNA reads TGTGCCATCAGTGAGACGGACATACTCCTTTTCTTT. This codes for CAISETDILLFF. This rearrangement joins TRBV10-3 to TRBJ1-1; a weak D match, TRBD1 (5 bases). The CDR3 has 12 residues. Germline values: CDR1 ENHRY, CDR2 SYGVKD. The ends were cut back, 2 bases at V and 13 bases at J, with 14 bases in the middle.

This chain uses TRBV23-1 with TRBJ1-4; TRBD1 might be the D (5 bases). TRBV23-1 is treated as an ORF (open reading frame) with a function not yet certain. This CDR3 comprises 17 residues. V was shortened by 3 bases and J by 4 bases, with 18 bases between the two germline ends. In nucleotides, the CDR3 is TGCGCCAGCAGTCACAAGACAGTTACAGGAATTAATGAAAAACTGTTTTTT. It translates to CASSHKTVTGINEKLFF.

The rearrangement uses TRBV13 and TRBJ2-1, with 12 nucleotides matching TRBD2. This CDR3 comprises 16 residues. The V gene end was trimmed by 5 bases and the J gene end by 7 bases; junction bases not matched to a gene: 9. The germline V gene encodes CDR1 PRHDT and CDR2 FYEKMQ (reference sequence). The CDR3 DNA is TGTGCCAGCAGCCTAAGGACTAGCGGGAAGTTTAATGAGCAGTTCTTC. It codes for CASSLRTSGKFNEQFF.

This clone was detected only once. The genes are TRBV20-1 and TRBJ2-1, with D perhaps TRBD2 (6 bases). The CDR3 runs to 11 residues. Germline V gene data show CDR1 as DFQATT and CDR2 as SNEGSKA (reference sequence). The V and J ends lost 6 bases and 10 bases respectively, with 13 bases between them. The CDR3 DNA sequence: TGCAGTGCAAACCTCGGGAGAGAGCAGTTCTTC. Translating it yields CSANLGREQFF.

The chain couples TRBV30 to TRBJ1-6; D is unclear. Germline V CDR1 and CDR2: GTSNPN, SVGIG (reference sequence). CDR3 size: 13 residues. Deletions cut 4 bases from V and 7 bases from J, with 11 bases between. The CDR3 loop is CAWTLKINSPLHF. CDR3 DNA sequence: TGTGCCTGGACCCTAAAAATCAATTCACCCCTCCACTTT.

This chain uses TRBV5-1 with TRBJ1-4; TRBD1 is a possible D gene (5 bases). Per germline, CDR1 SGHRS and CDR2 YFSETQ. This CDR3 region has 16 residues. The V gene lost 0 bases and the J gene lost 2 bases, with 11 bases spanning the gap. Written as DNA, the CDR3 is TGCGCCAGCAGCTTGGCCGGAAAGGGGACTAATGAAAAACTGTTTTTT. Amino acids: CASSLAGKGTNEKLFF.

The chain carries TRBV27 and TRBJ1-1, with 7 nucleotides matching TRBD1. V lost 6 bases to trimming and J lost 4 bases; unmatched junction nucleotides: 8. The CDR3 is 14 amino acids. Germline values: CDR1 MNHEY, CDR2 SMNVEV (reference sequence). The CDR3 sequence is CASRTRGLFTEAFF. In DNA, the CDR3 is TGTGCCAGCAGAACCAGGGGGTTGTTCACTGAAGCTTTCTTT.